This T cell receptor beta chain was found in a study of cytomegalovirus exposure and HLA in healthy donors. V shed 4 bases and J 7 bases; nucleotides not matched to a gene: 4. CDR3 size: 14 residues. The germline V gene has CDR1 MNHEY and CDR2 SVGAGI. Amplification used 60 Vbeta primers and 13 Jbeta primers. The data were produced by immunoSEQ multiplex PCR, yet TCRdb's version contains in-frame clones alone and is incomplete. The table includes roughly 120,000 clones, approximately 8.6% detected once. A remark on this clone: The antigen is not known.

Study-level results: Several of the most significant clusters appeared, in a later analysis, to be linked to common viral pathogens.

J is TRBJ1-4 and V is TRBV6-5, with 9 bases matching TRBD1. Material: PBMCs. This sequence was found in a woman aged 40 to 50 in good health and CMV-seropositive. CDR3 nucleotides: TGTGCCAGCAGTTCGGGACAGGGTGTTGAAAAACTGTTTTTT. This sequence encodes CASSSGQGVEKLFF.